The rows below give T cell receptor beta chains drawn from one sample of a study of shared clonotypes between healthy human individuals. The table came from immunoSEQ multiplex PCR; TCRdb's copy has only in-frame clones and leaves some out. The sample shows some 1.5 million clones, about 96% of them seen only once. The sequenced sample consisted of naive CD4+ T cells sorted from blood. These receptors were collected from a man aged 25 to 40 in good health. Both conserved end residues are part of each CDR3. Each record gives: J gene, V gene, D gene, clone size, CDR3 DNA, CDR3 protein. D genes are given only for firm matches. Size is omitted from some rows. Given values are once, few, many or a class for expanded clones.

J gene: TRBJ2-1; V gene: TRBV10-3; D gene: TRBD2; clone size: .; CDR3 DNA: TGTGCCATCACACTAGCGGGAGAGTACAATGAGCAGTTCTTC; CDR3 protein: CAITLAGEYNEQFF
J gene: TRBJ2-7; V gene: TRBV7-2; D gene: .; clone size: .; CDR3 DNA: TGTGCCAGCAGCCTTATAGGGGCCTACGAGCAGTACTTC; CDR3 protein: CASSLIGAYEQYF
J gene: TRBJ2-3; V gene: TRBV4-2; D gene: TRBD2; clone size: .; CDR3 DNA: TGTGCCAGCAGCTCAGGGACTAGCGGAACAGATACGCAGTATTTT; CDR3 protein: CASSSGTSGTDTQYF
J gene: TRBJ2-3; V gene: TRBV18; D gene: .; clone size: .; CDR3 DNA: TGTGCCAGCTCACCCCAGGGGGATACGCAGTATTTT; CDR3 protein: CASSPQGDTQYF
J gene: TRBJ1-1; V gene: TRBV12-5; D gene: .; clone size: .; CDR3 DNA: TGTGCTAGTGGTTTAGAAGAGGGGACTGAAGCTTTCTTT; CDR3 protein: CASGLEEGTEAFF
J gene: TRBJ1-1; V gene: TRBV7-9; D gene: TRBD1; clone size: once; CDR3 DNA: TGTGCCAGCAGCCACGACAGGGGGGGCACTGAAGCTTTCTTT; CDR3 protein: CASSHDRGGTEAFF
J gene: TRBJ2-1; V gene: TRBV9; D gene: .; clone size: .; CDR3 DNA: TGTGCCAGCAGCGTAGGACAGCTTTCAGACAATGAGCAGTTCTTC; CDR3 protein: CASSVGQLSDNEQFF
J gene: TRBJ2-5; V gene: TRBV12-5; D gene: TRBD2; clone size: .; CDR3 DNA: TGTGCTAGTGGTGTCGGGACTAGCGGGGGAGAGACCCAGTACTTC; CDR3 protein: CASGVGTSGGETQYF
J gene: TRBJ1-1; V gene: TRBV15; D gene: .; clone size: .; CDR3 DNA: TGTGCCACCAGCAGAGATCCCGGGGGCAGCTCTGAAGCTTTCTTT; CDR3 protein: CATSRDPGGSSEAFF
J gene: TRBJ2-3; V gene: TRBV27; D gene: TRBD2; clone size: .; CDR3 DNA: TGTGCCAGCAGTTCTAGCGGGACCCCCACAGATACGCAGTATTTT; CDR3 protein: CASSSSGTPTDTQYF
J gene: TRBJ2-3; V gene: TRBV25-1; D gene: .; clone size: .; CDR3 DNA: TGTGCCAGCGGGTACTCCAATACGCAGTATTTT; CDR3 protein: CASGYSNTQYF
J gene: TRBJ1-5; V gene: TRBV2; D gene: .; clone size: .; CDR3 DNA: TGTGCCAGCAAGGAATGGGAGTTCAATCAGCCCCAGCATTTT; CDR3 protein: CASKEWEFNQPQHF
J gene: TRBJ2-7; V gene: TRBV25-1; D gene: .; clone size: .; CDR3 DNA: TGTGCCAGCAGCGAGTCGTTATCCTACGAGCAGTACTTC; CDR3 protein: CASSESLSYEQYF
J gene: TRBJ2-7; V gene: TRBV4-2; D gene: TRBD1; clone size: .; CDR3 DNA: TGTGCCAGCAGCCAAGCGGGACAGAGCATTTACGAGCAGTACTTC; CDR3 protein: CASSQAGQSIYEQYF
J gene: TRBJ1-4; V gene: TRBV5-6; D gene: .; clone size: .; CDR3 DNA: TGTGCCAGCAGCTTGTGGTTTACGGGGGGTGAAAAACTGTTTTTT; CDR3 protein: CASSLWFTGGEKLFF